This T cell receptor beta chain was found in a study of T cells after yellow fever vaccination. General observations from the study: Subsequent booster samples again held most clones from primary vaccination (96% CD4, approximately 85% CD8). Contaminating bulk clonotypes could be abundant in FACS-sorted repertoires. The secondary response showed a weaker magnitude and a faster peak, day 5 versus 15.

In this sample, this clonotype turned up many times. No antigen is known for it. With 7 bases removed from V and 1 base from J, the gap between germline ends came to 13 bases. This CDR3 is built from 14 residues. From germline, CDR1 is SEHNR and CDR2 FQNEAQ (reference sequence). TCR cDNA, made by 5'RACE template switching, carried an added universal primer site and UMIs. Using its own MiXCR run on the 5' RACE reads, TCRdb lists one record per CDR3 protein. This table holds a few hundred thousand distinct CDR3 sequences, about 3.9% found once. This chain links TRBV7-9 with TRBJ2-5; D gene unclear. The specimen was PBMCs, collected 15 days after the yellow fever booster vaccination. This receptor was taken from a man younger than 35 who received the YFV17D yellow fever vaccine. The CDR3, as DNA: TGTGCCAGCACCGATAGGAACTTCCAAGAGACCCAGTACTTC. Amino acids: CASTDRNFQETQYF. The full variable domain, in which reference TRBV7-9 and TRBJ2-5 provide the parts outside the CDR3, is DTGVSQNPRHKITKRGQNVTFRCDPISEHNRLYWYRQTLGQGPEFLTYFQNEAQLEKSRLLSDRFSAERPKGSFSTLEIQRTEQGDSAMYLCASTDRNFQETQYFGPGTRLLVL.